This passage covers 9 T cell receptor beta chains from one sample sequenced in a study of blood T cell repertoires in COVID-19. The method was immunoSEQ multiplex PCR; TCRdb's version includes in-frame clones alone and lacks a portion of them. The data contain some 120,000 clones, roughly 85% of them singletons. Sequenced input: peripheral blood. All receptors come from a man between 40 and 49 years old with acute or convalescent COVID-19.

The CDR3 spells CASSQELSHPTNEKLFF. As DNA, the CDR3 is TGTGCCAGCAGCCAAGAACTATCACACCCAACTAATGAAAAACTGTTTTTT. This rearrangement joins TRBV4-2 to TRBJ1-4, with D hard to call. The ends were cut back, 0 bases at V and 0 bases at J, with 11 bases in the middle. Per the germline V gene, CDR1 is LGHNA and CDR2 is YNFKEQ. This CDR3 is 17 amino acids long.

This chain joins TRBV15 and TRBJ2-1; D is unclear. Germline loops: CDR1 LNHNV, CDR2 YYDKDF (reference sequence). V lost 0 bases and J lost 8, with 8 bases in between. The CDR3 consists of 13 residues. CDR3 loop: CATSRDVQYEQFF. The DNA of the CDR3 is TGTGCCACCAGCAGAGATGTACAATATGAGCAGTTCTTC. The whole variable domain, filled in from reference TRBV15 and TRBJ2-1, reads DAMVIQNPRYQVTQFGKPVTLSCSQTLNHNVMYWYQQKSSQAPKLLFHYYDKDFNNEADTPDNFQSRRPNTSFCFLDIRSPGLGDTAMYLCATSRDVQYEQFFGPGTRLTVL.

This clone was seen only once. The CDR3 is CASSPTGLGYTF. The DNA of the CDR3 is TGTGCCAGTAGCCCGACAGGACTTGGCTACACCTTC. The rearrangement uses TRBV19 and TRBJ1-2; D perhaps matches TRBD1 (6 bases). V was trimmed by 6 bases and J by 7 bases, leaving 12 bases between them. The length of the CDR3 is 12 residues. CDR1 LNHDA and CDR2 SQIVND come from the germline V gene (reference sequence).

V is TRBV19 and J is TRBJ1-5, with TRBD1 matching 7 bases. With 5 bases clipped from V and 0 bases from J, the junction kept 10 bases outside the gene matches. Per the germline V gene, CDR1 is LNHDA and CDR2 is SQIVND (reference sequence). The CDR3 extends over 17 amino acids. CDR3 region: CASSPDRTLVSNQPQHF. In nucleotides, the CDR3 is TGTGCCAGTAGTCCGGACAGGACCCTCGTTAGCAATCAGCCCCAGCATTTT.

Here the CDR3 DNA reads TGTGCCAGCAGCCCCAGGACTAGCGGGGGCCCATACAATGAGCAGTTCTTC. Protein: CASSPRTSGGPYNEQFF. The J gene is TRBJ2-1, the V gene TRBV3-1 (or the pseudogene TRBV3-2); 13 bases align to TRBD2. V shed 4 bases, J shed 4 bases, and the junction held 7 bases outside the gene matches. The CDR3 covers 17 residues. Per the germline V gene, CDR1 is LGHDT and CDR2 is YNNKEL (reference sequence).

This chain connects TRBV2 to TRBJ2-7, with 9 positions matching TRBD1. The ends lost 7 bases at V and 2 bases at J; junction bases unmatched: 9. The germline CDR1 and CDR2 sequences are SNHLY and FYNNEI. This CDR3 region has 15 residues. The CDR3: CASTISGTGTYEQYF. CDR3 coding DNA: TGTGCCAGCACCATCTCCGGGACAGGGACCTACGAGCAGTACTTC. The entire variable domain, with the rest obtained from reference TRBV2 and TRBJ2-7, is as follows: EPEVTQTPSHQVTQMGQEVILRCVPISNHLYFYWYRQILGQKVEFLVSFYNNEISEKSEIFDDQFSVERPDGSNFTLKIRSTKLEDSAMYFCASTISGTGTYEQYFGPGTRLTVT.

The CDR3 coding sequence is TGTGCCAGCAGCTTAACCGCAGGGGCATCAGGAAACACCATATATTTT. Protein: CASSLTAGASGNTIYF. The rearrangement uses TRBV11-2 and TRBJ1-3; TRBD1 is a possible D gene (6 bases). The CDR3 runs 16 residues. Germline assignment: CDR1 SGHAT and CDR2 FQNNGV. Trimming shortened V by 2 bases and J by 4 bases, and 15 bases separated the two germline ends. The full variable domain, completed using reference TRBV11-2 and TRBJ1-3, is EAGVAQSPRYKIIEKRQSVAFWCNPISGHATLYWYQQILGQGPKLLIQFQNNGVVDDSQLPKDRFSAERLKGVDSTLKIQPAKLEDSAVYLCASSLTAGASGNTIYFGEGSWLTVV.

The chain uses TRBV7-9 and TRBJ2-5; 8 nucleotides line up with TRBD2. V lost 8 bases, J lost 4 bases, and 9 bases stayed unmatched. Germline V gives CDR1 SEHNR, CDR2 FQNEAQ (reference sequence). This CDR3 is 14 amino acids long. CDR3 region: CASRPTGGGETQYF. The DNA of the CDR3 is TGTGCCAGCCGCCCCACCGGGGGGGGAGAGACCCAGTACTTC.

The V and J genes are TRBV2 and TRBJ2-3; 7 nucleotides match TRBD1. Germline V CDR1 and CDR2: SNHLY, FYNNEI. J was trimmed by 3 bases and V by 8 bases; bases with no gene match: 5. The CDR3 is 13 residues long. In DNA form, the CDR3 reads TGTGCCAGCCCATCACAGGGGACAGATACGCAGTATTTT. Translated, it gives CASPSQGTDTQYF.